The 22 T cell receptor beta chains given below trace back to one sample, sequenced in a study of post-analysis software for immune sequencing data. Study-wide findings and caveats: Patients used about five TRBV segments, including TRBV5-6, TRBV5-1 and TRBV20-1, more often than controls.

Their antigens are not known. TCR beta cDNA libraries included unique molecular identifiers. TCRdb reprocessed the PCR reads via MiXCR and lists one record per CDR3 protein. The sample carries about half a million distinct CDR3 sequences, around 36% recorded once. What was sequenced was blood. Receptors were obtained from a girl aged 2-17 years with multiple sclerosis.

The chain uses TRBV10-3 and TRBJ2-7, with D maybe TRBD1 (5 bases). Trimming pared 0 bases from V and 0 bases from J, leaving 6 bases between. There are 14 residues in the CDR3. CDR1 ENHRY and CDR2 SYGVKD come from the germline V gene. In DNA form, the CDR3 reads TGTGCCATCAGTGAGTCGGGGCCCTCCTACGAGCAGTACTTC. The encoded protein is CAISESGPSYEQYF.

CDR3 region: CAISDRLADEQFF. The CDR3 DNA reads TGTGCCATCAGTGACCGGCTAGCCGATGAGCAGTTCTTC. The rearrangement links TRBV10-3 to TRBJ2-1; D perhaps matches TRBD2 (5 bases). CDR3 length: 13 residues. Trimming stripped 3 bases from V and 8 bases from J, with 11 bases between. Per germline, CDR1 ENHRY and CDR2 SYGVKD.

CDR3 DNA: TGTGCCAGCAGCTTAGGAGGTTTCGGGGGGGCATTCTACGAGCAGTACTTC. This gives the protein CASSLGGFGGAFYEQYF. This rearrangement joins TRBV13 to TRBJ2-7; 8 nucleotides align to TRBD2. This CDR3 has 17 amino acids. V lost 0 bases to trimming and J lost 3 bases; unmatched junction nucleotides: 10. The germline CDR1 and CDR2 sequences are PRHDT and FYEKMQ (reference sequence).

The CDR3 sequence is CASSLARGGGANVLTF. CDR3 nucleotide sequence: TGCGCCAGCAGCTTGGCCAGGGGAGGTGGGGCCAACGTCCTGACTTTC. The chain combines TRBV5-1 with TRBJ2-6; D is possibly TRBD1 or TRBD2 (6 bases each). The CDR3 has 16 amino acids. Trimming took 0 bases from V and 3 from J, leaving 10 bases between them. Germline-derived CDR1 and CDR2 are SGHRS and YFSETQ.

In its sample, this clonotype was seen a few times. The genes are TRBV11-2 and TRBJ2-1; tentative D call: TRBD2 (6 bases). The CDR3 contains 17 residues. Germline CDR1 is SGHAT and CDR2 is FQNNGV. The germline V and J ends were trimmed by 6 bases and 0 bases, with 18 bases remaining between them. The CDR3 DNA reads as TGTGCCAGCAGAAGGATAGCGGTAAGGAGCTCCTACAATGAGCAGTTCTTC. It is translated as CASRRIAVRSSYNEQFF. The whole variable domain, filled in from reference TRBV11-2 and TRBJ2-1, reads EAGVAQSPRYKIIEKRQSVAFWCNPISGHATLYWYQQILGQGPKLLIQFQNNGVVDDSQLPKDRFSAERLKGVDSTLKIQPAKLEDSAVYLCASRRIAVRSSYNEQFFGPGTRLTVL.

A word on this clonotype: Relative to the germline gene, one junction end is altered; a read error may explain this. The chain recombines TRBV20-1 with TRBJ1-6, with TRBD1 matching over 8 bases. This CDR3 spans 14 amino acids. Germline V CDR1 and CDR2: DFQATT, SNEGSKA (reference sequence). CDR3 nucleotides: TGTAGTGCTAGCCGACAGGGGAATAATTCACCCCTCCACTTT. Its translation: CSASRQGNNSPLHF.

The gene calls are TRBV3-1 and TRBJ1-1; no clear D. Trimming removed 4 bases at V and 1 base at J, with 13 bases between. This CDR3 is built from 15 residues. CDR1 is LGHDT, CDR2 YNNKEL, per germline (reference sequence). The CDR3 spells CASSPSNAGNTEAFF. The CDR3 DNA sequence: TGTGCCAGCAGCCCTTCCAACGCGGGGAACACTGAAGCTTTCTTT.

This clonotype was seen a handful of times. This rearrangement joins TRBV20-1 to TRBJ2-2, with 9 positions matching TRBD1. Germline lookup yields CDR1 DFQATT and CDR2 SNEGSKA (reference sequence). This CDR3 spans 16 amino acids. The junction had 5 bases not matched to a gene; V was cut back by 0 bases and J by 3 bases. The CDR3 protein is CSARDPGQGYTGELFF. The CDR3 DNA is TGCAGTGCTAGAGATCCGGGACAGGGATACACCGGGGAGCTGTTTTTT.

The chain is built from TRBV28 and TRBJ2-5; TRBD2 agrees at 8 bases. Trimming removed 3 bases from V and 7 bases from J; junction bases left unmatched: 10. Looked up from germline, CDR1 is MDHEN and CDR2 is SYDVKM. The CDR3 runs 15 residues. CDR3 sequence: CASSLTAGVPPTQYF. Written as DNA, the CDR3 is TGTGCCAGCAGTTTGACAGCGGGAGTCCCCCCGACCCAGTACTTC.

The chain uses TRBV3-1 and TRBJ2-5; either TRBD1 or TRBD2 may fit D (5 bases each). The CDR3 length is 15 residues. Between the trimmed V and J ends, which lost 5 bases and 5 bases, there was a span of 18 bases. Germline V gene lookup returns CDR1 LGHDT and CDR2 YNNKEL (reference sequence). CDR3 protein: CASSNAGTPAETQYF. In DNA, the CDR3 is TGTGCCAGCAGCAACGCCGGGACGCCAGCGGAGACCCAGTACTTC.

In this sample, this clonotype turned up once. A much larger clonotype is one base distant, so this may be a read error. V and J are TRBV4-1 and TRBJ1-1, with D uncertain. CDR3 length equals 14 residues. V lost 0 bases and J lost 10, with 15 bases in between. Germline values: CDR1 MGHRA, CDR2 YSYEKL. The CDR3 DNA reads TGCGCCAGCAGCCAAGATCTGATGGGCTTTGGAGCTTTCTTT. This encodes CASSQDLMGFGAFF.

To note about this clonotype: A clone one base away is much larger, so this may be a read error. The rearrangement links TRBV29-1 to TRBJ2-6; D is unresolved. The germline V gene has CDR1 SQVTM and CDR2 ANQGSEA. CDR3 size: 14 residues. CDR3 loop: CSVTTGSGVNVLTF. Here the CDR3 DNA reads TGCAGCGTCACTACCGGCTCTGGGGTCAACGTCCTGACTTTC. The full variable domain, its missing parts supplied by reference TRBV29-1 and TRBJ2-6, is SAVISQKPSRDICQRGTSLTIQCQVDSQVTMMFWYRQQPGQSLTLIATANQGSEATYESGFVIDKFPISRPNLTFSTLTVSNMSPEDSSIYLCSVTTGSGVNVLTFGAGSRLTVL.

This clonotype came up a few times. The genes are TRBV29-1 and TRBJ2-1; D may be TRBD2 (7 bases). CDR3 size: 16 residues. The germline V and J ends were trimmed by 1 base and 0 bases, with 13 bases remaining between them. CDR1 and CDR2 (germline): SQVTM, ANQGSEA. The DNA for the CDR3 is TGCAGCGTTGAAGGAGAGGGGGGGAGCTCCTACAATGAGCAGTTCTTC. Translation: CSVEGEGGSSYNEQFF.

J is TRBJ1-5 and V is TRBV12-3 or TRBV12-4; D might be TRBD1 (5 bases). Trimming removed 5 bases at V and 0 bases at J, with 11 bases between. The CDR3 extends over 15 amino acids. The CDR3 loop is CASSPTVYSNQPQHF. CDR3 coding DNA: TGTGCCAGCAGTCCGACAGTTTATAGCAATCAGCCCCAGCATTTT.

V is TRBV20-1 and J is TRBJ2-3, with 9 bases lining up with TRBD2. The length of the CDR3 is 16 residues. Germline assignment: CDR1 DFQATT and CDR2 SNEGSKA (reference sequence). The V and J ends lost 4 bases and 2 bases, in that order; junction bases with no gene match: 10. In nucleotides, the CDR3 is TGCAGTGCTAAAGGCGGAGCGGGGGGATACACAGATACGCAGTATTTT. Translated: CSAKGGAGGYTDTQYF.

A few counts support this clonotype. The chain couples TRBV6-5 to TRBJ2-5, with D perhaps assigned TRBD1 or TRBD2 (5 bases each). The CDR3 length is 13 residues. The germline gives CDR1 MNHEY, CDR2 SVGAGI. Trimming removed 7 bases at V and 1 base at J, with 10 bases between. The CDR3 is CASTGPTQETQYF. The CDR3 nucleotides are TGTGCCAGCACGGGGCCGACCCAAGAGACCCAGTACTTC.

Note on this clonotype: This may be a read error, as it is one base from a much larger clone. The chain is built from TRBV29-1 and TRBJ2-1, with no clear D. V was cut by 5 bases and J by 3 bases, with 17 bases left in between. CDR3 length: 15 amino acids. CDR1 and CDR2 (germline): SQVTM, ANQGSEA. Here the CDR3 DNA reads TGCAGCGTTCATGTGAAGGGATCGATCTACAATGAGCAGTTCTTC. Protein sequence: CSVHVKGSIYNEQFF.

The chain employs TRBV3-1 and TRBJ2-1, with 15 bases lining up with TRBD2. V lost 4 bases, J lost 0 bases, and 7 bases stayed unmatched. The CDR3 extends over 19 amino acids. CDR1 is LGHDT and CDR2 is YNNKEL in the germline V gene (reference sequence). DNA of the CDR3: TGTGCCAGCAGCCCTTCCCCGGGACTAGCGGGGGGCTCCTACAATGAGCAGTTCTTC. It is translated as CASSPSPGLAGGSYNEQFF.

This chain connects TRBV4-1 to TRBJ1-4, with TRBD1 identical over 7 bases. The CDR3 is 13 amino acids. V dropped 5 bases and J dropped 8; count of bases not matched to a gene: 5. Germline V gene data show CDR1 as MGHRA and CDR2 as YSYEKL. The CDR3 protein is CASSGQAEEKLFF. In nucleotides, the CDR3 is TGCGCCAGCAGCGGACAGGCTGAGGAAAAACTGTTTTTT.

The genes are TRBV12-3 or TRBV12-4 and TRBJ1-5, with D unclear. The V gene lost 8 bases and the J gene lost 5 bases, with 19 bases spanning the gap. The CDR3 totals 15 residues. In DNA form, the CDR3 reads TGTGCCAGCCCTTCGATCGCGGTGAGGGATCAGCCCCAGCATTTT. This sequence encodes CASPSIAVRDQPQHF.

This clonotype was detected only a few times. The rearrangement joins TRBV4-1 to TRBJ1-2; 10 bases are shared with TRBD1. V was clipped by 1 base and J by 3 bases; unmatched bases: 5. The CDR3 length is 16 residues. The germline gives CDR1 MGHRA, CDR2 YSYEKL. CDR3 DNA: TGCGCCAGCAGCCAAGGACCAGGGACAGGGGACTATGGCTACACCTTC. Amino acid sequence: CASSQGPGTGDYGYTF.

The chain combines TRBV10-2 with TRBJ2-3; D not certain. CDR3 size: 13 residues. Germline-derived CDR1 and CDR2 are WSHSY and SAAADI. Trimming took off 10 bases at V and 6 bases at J, with 17 bases between the two ends. The CDR3 bases are TGCGCCATCGAGGCCCCGCCCGGGGATACGCAGTATTTT. This sequence encodes CAIEAPPGDTQYF.